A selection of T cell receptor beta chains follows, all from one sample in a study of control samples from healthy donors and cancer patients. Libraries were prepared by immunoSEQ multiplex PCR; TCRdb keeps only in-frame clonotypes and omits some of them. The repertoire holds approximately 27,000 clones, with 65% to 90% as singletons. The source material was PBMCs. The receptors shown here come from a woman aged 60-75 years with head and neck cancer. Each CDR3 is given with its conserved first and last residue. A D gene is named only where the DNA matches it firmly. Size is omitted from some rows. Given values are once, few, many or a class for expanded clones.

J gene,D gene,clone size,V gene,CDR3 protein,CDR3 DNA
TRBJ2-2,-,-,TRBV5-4,CASSLQGRDTGELFF,TGTGCCAGCAGCTTGCAGGGTAGGGACACCGGGGAGCTGTTTTTT
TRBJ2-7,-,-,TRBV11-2,CASSLLGGEQYF,TGTGCCAGCAGCTTATTAGGCGGGGAGCAGTACTTC
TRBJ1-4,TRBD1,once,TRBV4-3,CASSQERGQGHEKLFF,TGCGCCAGCAGCCAAGAGCGGGGACAGGGGCATGAAAAACTGTTTTTT
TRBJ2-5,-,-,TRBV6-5,CASSKGLRSPETQYF,TGTGCCAGCAGCAAGGGGTTGCGATCGCCGGAGACCCAGTACTTC
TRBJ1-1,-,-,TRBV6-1,CASSEHGPTGTEAFF,TGTGCCAGCAGTGAACACGGCCCGACGGGGACTGAAGCTTTCTTT
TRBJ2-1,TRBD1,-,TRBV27,CASKRAGGNEQFF,TGTGCCAGCAAAAGGGCAGGGGGCAATGAGCAGTTCTTC
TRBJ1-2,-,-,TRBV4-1,CASSHSGGPYGYTF,TGCGCCAGCAGCCACTCGGGGGGGCCCTATGGCTACACCTTC
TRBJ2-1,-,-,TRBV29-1,CSVGYGTEQFF,TGCAGCGTCGGGTACGGGACAGAGCAGTTCTTC
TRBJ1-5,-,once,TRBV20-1,CSASALSDQPQHF,TGCAGTGCTAGTGCCCTATCAGACCAGCCCCAGCATTTT
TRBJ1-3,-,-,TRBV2,CASNEGLLRIGNTIYF,TGTGCCTCCAACGAGGGTCTCCTAAGGATTGGAAACACCATATATTTT
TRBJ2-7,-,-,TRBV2,CASSTGYEQYF,TGTGCCAGCAGTACGGGGTACGAGCAGTACTTC
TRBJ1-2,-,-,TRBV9,CASSVGTGTNYGYTF,TGTGCCAGCAGCGTAGGAACAGGGACTAACTATGGCTACACCTTC
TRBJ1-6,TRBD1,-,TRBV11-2,CASSSGQGSYNSPLHF,TGTGCCAGCAGCTCCGGACAGGGGTCCTATAATTCACCCCTCCACTTT
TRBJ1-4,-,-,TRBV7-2,CASSFQGTGEKLFF,TGTGCCAGCAGCTTCCAGGGGACGGGGGAAAAACTGTTTTTT
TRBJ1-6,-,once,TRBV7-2,CASSLNPLGSPLHF,TGTGCCAGCAGCTTGAATCCCCTTGGATCACCCCTCCACTTT
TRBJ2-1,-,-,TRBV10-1,CASSATYNEQFF,TGCGCCAGCAGTGCGACCTACAATGAGCAGTTCTTC
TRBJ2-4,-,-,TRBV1,CTSSQDPGLAGGGGAKNIQYF,TGCACCAGCAGCCAAGATCCCGGACTAGCCGGCGGGGGTGGGGCCAAAAACATTCAGTACTTC
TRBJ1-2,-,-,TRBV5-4,CASSRGQNYGYTF,TGTGCCAGCAGCCGCGGACAGAACTATGGCTACACCTTC
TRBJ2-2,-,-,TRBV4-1,CASSRVSRDESGELFF,TGCGCCAGCAGCCGCGTGTCCCGGGACGAATCCGGGGAGCTGTTTTTT
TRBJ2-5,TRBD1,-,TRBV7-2,CASSLYGSGGLETQYF,TGTGCCAGCAGCTTATACGGGTCAGGGGGCCTGGAGACCCAGTACTTC
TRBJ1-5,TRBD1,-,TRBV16,CASSQSGQGNQPQHF,TGTGCCAGCAGCCAATCAGGACAGGGCAATCAGCCCCAGCATTTT
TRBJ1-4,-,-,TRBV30,CAWRDGDPARANEKLFF,TGTGCCTGGAGGGATGGGGACCCAGCGCGCGCAAATGAAAAACTGTTTTTT
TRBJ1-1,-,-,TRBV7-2,CASSLVGVAYTEAFF,TGTGCCAGCAGCTTAGTAGGGGTAGCATACACTGAAGCTTTCTTT
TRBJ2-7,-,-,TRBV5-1,CASSVMGEQYF,TGCGCCAGCAGCGTGATGGGGGAGCAGTACTTC
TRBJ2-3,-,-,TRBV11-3,CASSAITGTDTQYF,TGTGCCAGCAGCGCAATAACCGGCACAGATACGCAGTATTTT
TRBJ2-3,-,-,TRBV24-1,CATSDPAGPDTQYF,TGTGCCACCAGTGATCCAGCAGGGCCAGATACGCAGTATTTT
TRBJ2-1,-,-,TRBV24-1,CATSVDNEQFF,TGTGCCACCAGTGTTGACAATGAGCAGTTCTTC
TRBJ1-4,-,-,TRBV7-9,CASSLPGPNEKLFF,TGTGCCAGCAGCCTCCCGGGGCCTAATGAAAAACTGTTTTTT
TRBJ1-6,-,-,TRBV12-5,CASGAGPVPPLHF,TGTGCTAGTGGTGCCGGCCCAGTCCCACCCCTCCACTTT
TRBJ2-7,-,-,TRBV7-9,CASSIGQSSYEQYF,TGTGCCAGCAGCATTGGACAAAGCTCCTACGAGCAGTACTTC
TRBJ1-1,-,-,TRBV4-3,CASSSYRENTEAFF,TGCGCCAGCAGTTCCTACAGGGAGAACACTGAAGCTTTCTTT
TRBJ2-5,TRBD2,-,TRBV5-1,CASTPGGAGGETQYF,TGCGCCAGCACCCCGGGGGGAGCGGGGGGAGAGACCCAGTACTTC
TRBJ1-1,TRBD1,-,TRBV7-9,CASSLQGANTEAFF,TGTGCCAGCAGCTTACAGGGGGCGAACACTGAAGCTTTCTTT
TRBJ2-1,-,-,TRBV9,CASSVAGSDYNEQFF,TGTGCCAGCAGCGTAGCCGGGAGCGACTACAATGAGCAGTTCTTC
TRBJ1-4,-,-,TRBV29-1,CSAGGWRGEKLFF,TGCAGCGCTGGCGGGTGGAGGGGAGAAAAACTGTTTTTT
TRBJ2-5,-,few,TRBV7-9,CASSTGQPGETQYF,TGTGCCAGCAGCACAGGACAGCCGGGGGAGACCCAGTACTTC
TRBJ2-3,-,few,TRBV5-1,CASSRYGTSDTDTQYF,TGCGCCAGCAGCAGATACGGGACCTCCGACACAGATACGCAGTATTTT
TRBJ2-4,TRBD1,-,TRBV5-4,CASSLDRGVIQYF,TGTGCCAGCAGCTTGGACAGGGGAGTAATTCAGTACTTC
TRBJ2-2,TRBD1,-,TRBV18,CASSPGRGPNTGELFF,TGTGCCAGCTCACCAGGCAGGGGGCCGAACACCGGGGAGCTGTTTTTT
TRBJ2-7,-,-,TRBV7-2,CASSLGVLTSYEQYF,TGTGCCAGCAGCTTAGGGGTCCTAACCTCCTACGAGCAGTACTTC
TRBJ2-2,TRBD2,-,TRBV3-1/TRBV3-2,CASSPTSGRTGELFF,TGTGCCAGCAGCCCTACTAGCGGGAGAACCGGGGAGCTGTTTTTT
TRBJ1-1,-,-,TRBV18,CASSPAMGNTEAFF,TGTGCCAGCTCACCGGCGATGGGAAACACTGAAGCTTTCTTT
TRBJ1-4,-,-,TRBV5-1,CASSLIGQNEKLFF,TGCGCCAGCAGCTTGATAGGGCAAAATGAAAAACTGTTTTTT
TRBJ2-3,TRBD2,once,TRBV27,CASSSQTSGVTDTQYF,TGTGCCAGCAGTTCGCAGACTAGCGGGGTCACAGATACGCAGTATTTT
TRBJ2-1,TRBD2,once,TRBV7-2,CASSPGTRAYNEQFF,TGTGCCAGCAGCCCCGGGACTAGAGCATACAATGAGCAGTTCTTC
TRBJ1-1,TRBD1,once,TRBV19,CASKPQGGTEAFF,TGTGCCAGTAAACCCCAGGGGGGCACTGAAGCTTTCTTT
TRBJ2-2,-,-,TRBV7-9,CASSLAVLVDTGELFF,TGTGCCAGCAGCTTAGCGGTACTAGTCGACACCGGGGAGCTGTTTTTT